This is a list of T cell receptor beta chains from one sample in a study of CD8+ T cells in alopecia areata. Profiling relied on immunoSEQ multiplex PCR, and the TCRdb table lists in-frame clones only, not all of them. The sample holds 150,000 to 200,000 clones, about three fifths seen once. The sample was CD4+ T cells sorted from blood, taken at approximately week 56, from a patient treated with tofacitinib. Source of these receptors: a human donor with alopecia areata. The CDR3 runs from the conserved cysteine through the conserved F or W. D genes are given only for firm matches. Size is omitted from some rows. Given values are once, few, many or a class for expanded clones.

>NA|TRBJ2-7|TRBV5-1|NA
TGCGCCAGCAGCTTGACTGTGGGCTTGGTCGAGCAGTACTTC
CASSLTVGLVEQYF
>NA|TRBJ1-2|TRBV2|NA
TGTGCCAGCAGTGAGGGACGGAACTATGGCTACACCTTC
CASSEGRNYGYTF
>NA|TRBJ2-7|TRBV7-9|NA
TGTGCCAGCAGCCAAAGGTTAGGCTCCTACGAGCAGTACTTC
CASSQRLGSYEQYF
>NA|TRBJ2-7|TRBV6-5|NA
TGTGCCAGCAGTTACTTTCTGGGTGACGAGCAGTACTTC
CASSYFLGDEQYF
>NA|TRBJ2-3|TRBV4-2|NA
TGTGCCAGCAGCCAAGGGGCAGCGGGAGATACGCAGTATTTT
CASSQGAAGDTQYF
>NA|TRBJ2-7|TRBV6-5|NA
TGTGCCAGCGGGGGGACGACCTACTACGAGCAGTACTTC
CASGGTTYYEQYF
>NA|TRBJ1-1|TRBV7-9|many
TGTGCCAGCATCCCAAGGGACTTGATGAACACTGAAGCTTTCTTT
CASIPRDLMNTEAFF
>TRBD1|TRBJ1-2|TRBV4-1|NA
TGCGCCAGCAGCCAAGTATCCGGGACAGGGAGGGACTATGGCTACACCTTC
CASSQVSGTGRDYGYTF
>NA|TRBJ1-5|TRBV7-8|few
TGTGCCAGCAAGGAGGGCGCCCATAATCAGCCCCAGCATTTT
CASKEGAHNQPQHF
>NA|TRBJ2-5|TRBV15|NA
TGTGCCACCAGCAGAAAAGGGGAGACCCAGTACTTC
CATSRKGETQYF
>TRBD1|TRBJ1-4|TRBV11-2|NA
TGTGCCAGCAGATCGCCTGGGACAGGCAATGAAAAACTGTTTTTT
CASRSPGTGNEKLFF
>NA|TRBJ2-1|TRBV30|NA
TGTGCCTGGAGCTCAGGGACTGCCCCTCACAATGAGCAGTTCTTC
CAWSSGTAPHNEQFF
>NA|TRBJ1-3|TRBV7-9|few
TGTGCCAGCAGCTTGAGTTTCTCTGGAAACACCATATATTTT
CASSLSFSGNTIYF
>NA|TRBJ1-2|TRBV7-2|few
TGTGCCAGCAGCCACGCTAGTCGGTTTGTTGGCTACACCTTC
CASSHASRFVGYTF
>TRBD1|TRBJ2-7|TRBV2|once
TGTGCCAGCAGACGGGACAGGGAGTACGAGCAGTACTTC
CASRRDREYEQYF
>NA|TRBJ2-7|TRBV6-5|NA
TGTGCCAGCAGTTACGGCCAGTCCTACGAGCAGTACTTC
CASSYGQSYEQYF
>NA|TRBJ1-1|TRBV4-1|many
TGCGCCAGCAGCCAAGAGGGGGCCCAGAACACTGAAGCTTTCTTT
CASSQEGAQNTEAFF
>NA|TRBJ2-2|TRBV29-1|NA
TGCAGCGTTAGAGGGCAGAGGAACACCGGGGAGCTGTTTTTT
CSVRGQRNTGELFF
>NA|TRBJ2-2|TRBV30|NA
TGTGCCTGGATCGGCCTCGGGGAGCTGTTTTTT
CAWIGLGELFF
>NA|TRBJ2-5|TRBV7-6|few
TGTGCCAGCAGCAGAGACAGAGTACAAGAGACCCAGTACTTC
CASSRDRVQETQYF
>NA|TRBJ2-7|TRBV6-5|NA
TGTGCCAGCAGTTACGGGCCCTACGAGCAGTACTTC
CASSYGPYEQYF
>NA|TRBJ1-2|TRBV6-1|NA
TGTGCCAGCAGTGAATTGAGTGACTATGGCTACACCTTC
CASSELSDYGYTF
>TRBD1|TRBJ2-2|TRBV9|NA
TGTGCCAGCAGCCCTCAGGGACAGGCTACCGGGGAGCTGTTTTTT
CASSPQGQATGELFF
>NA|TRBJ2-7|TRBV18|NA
TGTGCCAGCTCCGAAAACAGGGATGGGCAGTACTTC
CASSENRDGQYF
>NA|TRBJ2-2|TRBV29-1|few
TGCAGCGTTGGAAAGGATCCGACGAACACCGGGGAGCTGTTTTTT
CSVGKDPTNTGELFF
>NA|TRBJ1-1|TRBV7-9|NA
TGTGCCAGCAGCTTAATGCAGGGAATTTCTGAAGCTTTCTTT
CASSLMQGISEAFF
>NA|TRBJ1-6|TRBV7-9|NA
TGTGCCAGCAGCTTACCGAATTCACCCCTCCACTTT
CASSLPNSPLHF